These 10 T cell receptor beta chains share one sample of origin, sequenced in a study of early T cells in non-severe SARS-CoV-2 infection. Using its own MiXCR run on the 5' RACE reads, TCRdb lists one record per CDR3 protein. Of fewer than 60,000 distinct CDR3 sequences in the sample, about 4.1% are singletons; the top ten hold around 6%. Specimen: whole blood. These receptors originate from an adult who was a healthcare worker with PCR-confirmed SARS-CoV-2 infection or an uninfected control (not recorded which).

This clonotype showed up many times. The CDR3 DNA reads as TGTGCCAGCAGCCAAGATTTAGGTGCGGCGCAGTACTTC. This encodes CASSQDLGAAQYF. The chain employs TRBV3-1 and TRBJ2-7; D ambiguous. CDR1 and CDR2 (germline): LGHDT, YNNKEL (reference sequence). V was cut by 0 bases and J by 9 bases, with 12 bases left in between. This CDR3 has 13 amino acids.

The sample holds many counts of this clonotype. The chain joins TRBV9 to TRBJ2-6; D not certain. Germline CDR1 SGDLS, CDR2 YYNGEE. V dropped 4 bases and J dropped 0 bases, with 11 bases sitting between them. There are 16 residues in the CDR3. The CDR3 DNA reads TGTGCCAGCAGCTCCAATCAATCCTCTGGGGCCAACGTCCTGACTTTC. Residues: CASSSNQSSGANVLTF.

This clonotype was recorded at least ten times. The V call is TRBV18, the J call TRBJ2-1; TRBD1 matches at 8 bases. After removal of 3 bases from V and 3 bases from J, the junction contained 7 bases not matched to a gene. Per the germline V gene, CDR1 is KGHSH and CDR2 is LQKENI. The CDR3 is 16 residues long. CDR3 DNA: TGTGCCAGCTCACCGGGGACAGGCGGGGTCTACAATGAGCAGTTCTTC. As protein: CASSPGTGGVYNEQFF.

This clonotype was seen more than once but under ten times. Germline is not matched at one junction end, which may reflect a read error. J is TRBJ2-5 and V is TRBV29-1; no clear D. The CDR3 sequence is 9 residues long. Germline V gives CDR1 SQVTM, CDR2 ANQGSEA. CDR3: CGVEETQYF. CDR3 sequence (DNA): TGCGGCGTTGAGGAGACCCAGTACTTC.

The sample holds many counts of this clonotype. This rearrangement joins TRBV5-4 to TRBJ2-1; the D gene could be TRBD1 or TRBD2 (6 bases each). There are 15 residues in the CDR3. Germline V lookup: CDR1 SGHNT, CDR2 YYREEE (reference sequence). Trimming removed 1 base at V and 8 bases at J, with 16 bases between. The CDR3 DNA reads as TGTGCCAGCAGCTTGCCCGGGAGACACAGGGATGAGCAGTTCTTC. Its translation is CASSLPGRHRDEQFF.

The rearrangement uses TRBV30 and TRBJ2-7; 7 bases match TRBD1. Per germline, CDR1 GTSNPN and CDR2 SVGIG (reference sequence). Trimming at V came to 2 bases and at J to 1 base, leaving 2 bases not matched to a gene. There are 13 residues in the CDR3. As DNA, the CDR3 is TGTGCCTGGAGTACAGGGGCGTCCTACGAGCAGTACTTC. It specifies CAWSTGASYEQYF.

This clonotype came up a few times. The V and J genes are TRBV10-3 and TRBJ2-7; 7 bases line up with TRBD1. J was trimmed by 0 bases and V by 10 bases; bases with no gene match: 12. CDR3 length equals 15 residues. The V gene's germline CDR1 is ENHRY and CDR2 SYGVKD. The CDR3 coding sequence is TGTGCCACCAGGGGGTTGGGACAGAGCTCCTACGAGCAGTACTTC. Protein product: CATRGLGQSSYEQYF.

This clonotype was recorded at least ten times. The rearrangement joins TRBV19 to TRBJ1-2; D is possibly TRBD1 (6 bases). V lost 7 bases, J lost 6 bases, and 21 bases lay in between. CDR1 and CDR2 from the germline V gene are LNHDA and SQIVND (reference sequence). CDR3 length: 15 amino acids. CDR3 in amino acids: CASNPSPADRNGYTF. In nucleotides, the CDR3 is TGTGCCAGTAACCCCAGCCCGGCGGACAGAAATGGCTACACCTTC.

A note on this clonotype: Possible read error: a much larger clone is one base away. The rearrangement joins TRBV5-5 to TRBJ2-3; D unresolved. The V gene's germline CDR1 is SGHKS and CDR2 YYEKEE (reference sequence). The CDR3 contains 14 residues. This CDR3 reads CASGFLESTDTQYF. The CDR3, as DNA: TGTGCCAGCGGCTTCCTCGAATCCACAGATACGCAGTATTTT.

The chain joins TRBV29-1 to TRBJ2-1; the D is unclear. The CDR3 extends over 11 amino acids. Germline V gene lookup returns CDR1 SQVTM and CDR2 ANQGSEA. V dropped 4 bases and J dropped 5 bases, with 6 bases sitting between them. This CDR3 reads CSVGRDNEQFF. The CDR3, as DNA: TGCAGCGTTGGTCGAGACAATGAGCAGTTCTTC.